The 27 T cell receptor beta chains reported below all come from one sample, sequenced in a study of technical replicates of blood from four donors (dated by TCRdb to about 2017). The library was built by means of the immunoSEQ multiplex PCR assay. In TCRdb, the immuneACCESS table is reduced to in-frame sequences with V and J assigned. These tables do not hold every clone; where another copy was compared, an unresolved V gene accounts for under half, and the others remain unexplained. Counted in this sample were under 95,000 clones; 95% to 98% of them appeared once. Of the sample, approximately 0.15% falls within the top ten clones. Sequencing input: T cells isolated from PBMCs. The receptor source for this set is a human donor in good health.

The V gene is TRBV11-3, the J gene TRBJ2-5; possible D gene TRBD1, 5 bases. Germline V lookup: CDR1 SGHNT, CDR2 YENEEA. The germline V and J ends were trimmed by 5 bases and 1 base, with 14 bases remaining between them. The CDR3 runs to 15 residues. CDR3 DNA sequence: TGTGCCAGCAGCCCAACTCGACAGACCCAAGAGACCCAGTACTTC. This translates into CASSPTRQTQETQYF.

The gene calls are TRBV6-4 and TRBJ2-7, with D maybe TRBD1 (6 bases). CDR3 length: 14 residues. Trimming took 10 bases from V and 0 from J, leaving 16 bases between them. In germline, CDR1 is MRHNA, CDR2 SNTAGT. The CDR3 region is CATSERGSSYEQYF. The CDR3 nucleotides read TGTGCCACCTCTGAGAGGGGGAGCTCCTACGAGCAGTACTTC.

V is TRBV5-1 and J is TRBJ2-3, with D perhaps matching TRBD1 (6 bases). V was pared by 0 bases and J by 0 bases, with 8 bases between. The CDR3 loop spans 15 amino acids. The germline V gene has CDR1 SGHRS and CDR2 YFSETQ. CDR3: CASSLGTESTDTQYF. Here the CDR3 DNA reads TGCGCCAGCAGCTTGGGGACAGAAAGCACAGATACGCAGTATTTT.

The chain has TRBV27 and TRBJ1-1, with TRBD1 matching over 10 bases. Per the germline V gene, CDR1 is MNHEY and CDR2 is SMNVEV (reference sequence). Trimming took 3 bases from V and 5 from J; bases not matched to a gene: 6. The CDR3 is 15 amino acids. CDR3 DNA sequence: TGTGCCAGCAGTTTGACAGGGGGCACTGCGACTGAAGCTTTCTTT. Amino acid sequence: CASSLTGGTATEAFF.

V gene TRBV27 combines with J gene TRBJ2-3; 12 bases are a match to TRBD2. CDR3 length: 17 amino acids. Germline-derived CDR1 and CDR2 are MNHEY and SMNVEV (reference sequence). The junction had 9 bases not matched to a gene; V was cut back by 6 bases and J by 2 bases. In DNA form, the CDR3 reads TGTGCCAGCAGGCCACTAGCGGGAGGCGTTTACACAGATACGCAGTATTTT. It is translated as CASRPLAGGVYTDTQYF.

The genes are TRBV5-1 and TRBJ1-1; D might be TRBD1 (6 bases). CDR3 length: 17 residues. Germline assignment: CDR1 SGHRS and CDR2 YFSETQ. V was clipped by 2 bases and J by 2 bases, with 19 bases between them. CDR3 protein: CASSFLQGQNVNTEAFF. As DNA, the CDR3 is TGCGCCAGCAGCTTCCTTCAGGGGCAAAACGTTAACACTGAAGCTTTCTTT.

The rearrangement links TRBV7-9 to TRBJ1-1; 10 nucleotides align to TRBD1. The germline gives CDR1 SEHNR, CDR2 FQNEAQ (reference sequence). The J segment lost 5 bases and the V segment lost 6 bases, leaving 9 bases of the junction unmatched. CDR3 length equals 15 residues. CDR3 bases: TGTGCCAGCAGTTATACCGGGACAGGGGTTACTGAAGCTTTCTTT. This gives the protein CASSYTGTGVTEAFF.

The rearrangement joins TRBV7-2 to TRBJ2-7; 11 nucleotides match TRBD2. Per germline, CDR1 SGHTA and CDR2 FQGNSA. The length of the CDR3 is 14 residues. V shed 3 bases, J shed 5 bases, and the junction held 3 bases outside the gene matches. The CDR3 DNA sequence: TGTGCCAGCAGCTTCATAGCGGGAGGGAACGAGCAGTACTTC. Amino acids: CASSFIAGGNEQYF.

This chain connects TRBV7-3 to TRBJ2-2; 9 bases agree with TRBD1. The CDR3 consists of 19 residues. Germline values: CDR1 SGHTA, CDR2 FQGTGA. V lost 3 bases to trimming and J lost 4 bases; unmatched junction nucleotides: 15. In nucleotides, the CDR3 is TGTGCCAGCAGCTTTCCCCGGCCCGGGACAGGGAGAATCACCGGGGAGCTGTTTTTT. It translates to CASSFPRPGTGRITGELFF.

The rearrangement joins TRBV5-1 to TRBJ2-6; the D gene is possibly TRBD2 (6 bases). Per the germline V gene, CDR1 is SGHRS and CDR2 is YFSETQ. The V end lost 0 bases, the J end lost 3 bases, and 25 bases lay between the germline ends. The length of the CDR3 is 21 residues. Here the CDR3 DNA reads TGCGCCAGCAGCTTGGATACCCATCGACTAGAGGGGTTCGTTGGGGCCAACGTCCTGACTTTC. It is translated as CASSLDTHRLEGFVGANVLTF. The full variable domain, in which reference TRBV5-1 and TRBJ2-6 provide the parts outside the CDR3, is KAGVTQTPRYLIKTRGQQVTLSCSPISGHRSVSWYQQTPGQGLQFLFEYFSETQRNKGNFPGRFSGRQFSNSRSEMNVSTLELGDSALYLCASSLDTHRLEGFVGANVLTFGAGSRLTVL.

The chain employs TRBV4-2 and TRBJ2-1, with 11 bases matching TRBD2. CDR1 and CDR2 (germline): LGHNA, YNFKEQ. This CDR3 spans 15 amino acids. Germline trimming cut 2 bases from V and 6 bases from J; bases unmatched to any gene: 3. The CDR3 nucleotides read TGTGCCAGCAGCCAAAGGCTAGCGGGAGGCAATGAGCAGTTCTTC. Its protein is CASSQRLAGGNEQFF.

The chain links TRBV28 to TRBJ2-6; no clear D. V lost 10 bases and J 2 bases, leaving 6 bases between the germline ends. The germline V gene has CDR1 MDHEN and CDR2 SYDVKM. CDR3 length: 12 residues. CDR3 sequence (DNA): TGTGCCACCCTAGCTGGGGCCAACGTCCTGACTTTC. Translated, it gives CATLAGANVLTF.

This clone has only a few counts. The CDR3 sequence: CASSLIRGAFF. CDR3 in DNA: TGTGCCAGCAGCTTAATCAGGGGCGCTTTCTTT. The chain links TRBV7-9 to TRBJ1-1; possibly TRBD1 for D (6 bases). Germline V lookup: CDR1 SEHNR, CDR2 FQNEAQ (reference sequence). This CDR3 comprises 11 residues. Trimming removed 2 bases at V and 11 bases at J, with 9 bases between.

The chain is built from TRBV4-2 and TRBJ2-6, with a weak D call TRBD1 (5 bases). CDR1 and CDR2 from the germline V gene are LGHNA and YNFKEQ. The CDR3 is 20 residues long. Between the trimmed V and J ends, which lost 0 bases and 0 bases, there was a span of 18 bases. This CDR3 is CASSQEILVQGFSGANVLTF. CDR3 nucleotides: TGTGCCAGCAGCCAAGAGATCTTGGTTCAGGGTTTCTCTGGGGCCAACGTCCTGACTTTC.

The chain is built from TRBV15 and TRBJ1-2; no clear D. The CDR3 covers 12 residues. Germline V CDR1 and CDR2: LNHNV, YYDKDF (reference sequence). V lost 8 bases and J 4 bases, leaving 11 bases between the germline ends. CDR3 sequence (DNA): TGTGCCACCGCGGAACGGAGCTATGGCTACACCTTC. The encoded protein is CATAERSYGYTF.

The chain couples TRBV23-1 to TRBJ1-4; weak D call: TRBD1 (6 bases). TRBV23-1 is designated an ORF whose function remains uncertain. This CDR3 spans 20 amino acids. Trimming left V 4 bases short and J 7 bases short, with 31 bases between. CDR3 sequence: CASSPGCRGASLCGGEKLFF. CDR3 nucleotides: TGCGCCAGCAGTCCCGGGTGTCGGGGGGCGTCATTGTGTGGAGGTGAAAAACTGTTTTTT.

The V and J genes are TRBV5-1 and TRBJ2-7, with no clear D. From germline, CDR1 is SGHRS and CDR2 YFSETQ. The V gene lost 0 bases and the J gene lost 2 bases, with 9 bases spanning the gap. CDR3 size: 14 residues. The CDR3 loop is CASSLGAATYEQYF. CDR3 bases: TGCGCCAGCAGCTTGGGGGCCGCTACCTACGAGCAGTACTTC.

The CDR3 loop is CASSFGWQGHTGELFF. CDR3 DNA: TGCGCCAGCAGCTTTGGATGGCAGGGGCACACCGGGGAGCTGTTTTTT. The J gene is TRBJ2-2, the V gene TRBV5-1, with D possibly being TRBD1 (6 bases). The V gene lost 2 bases and the J gene lost 3 bases, with 14 bases spanning the gap. Germline values: CDR1 SGHRS, CDR2 YFSETQ. CDR3 size: 16 residues. The variable domain in full, with the rest retrieved from reference TRBV5-1 and TRBJ2-2, is KAGVTQTPRYLIKTRGQQVTLSCSPISGHRSVSWYQQTPGQGLQFLFEYFSETQRNKGNFPGRFSGRQFSNSRSEMNVSTLELGDSALYLCASSFGWQGHTGELFFGEGSRLTVL.

This clone was observed a single time. The chain has TRBV5-1 and TRBJ1-2, with D unresolved. The ends were cut back, 5 bases at V and 3 bases at J, with 11 bases in the middle. This CDR3 is 13 amino acids long. The germline CDR1 and CDR2 sequences are SGHRS and YFSETQ. CDR3: CASSTTDYYGYTF. The CDR3 region has the DNA TGCGCCAGCAGTACGACTGACTACTATGGCTACACCTTC.

V usage is TRBV27 and J usage is TRBJ1-2, with 7 bases aligning to TRBD1. Trimming removed 6 bases from V and 1 base from J; junction bases left unmatched: 14. The germline V gene has CDR1 MNHEY and CDR2 SMNVEV (reference sequence). The CDR3 loop spans 17 amino acids. Here the CDR3 reads CASSLTPRQGDNYGYTF. The DNA for the CDR3 is TGTGCCAGCAGCCTAACCCCTCGACAGGGCGATAACTATGGCTACACCTTC.

The rearrangement joins TRBV6-5 to TRBJ2-7; TRBD1 matches at 7 bases. The CDR3 length is 14 residues. Germline V gene lookup returns CDR1 MNHEY and CDR2 SVGAGI. The V segment lost 7 bases and the J segment 3 bases; nucleotides outside the gene matches: 9. CDR3 loop: CASKLDRDDYEQYF. The CDR3 DNA reads TGTGCCAGCAAATTAGACAGGGATGACTACGAGCAGTACTTC.

The rearrangement uses TRBV18 and TRBJ1-2; D call uncertain. V was pared by 2 bases and J by 3 bases, with 22 bases between. This CDR3 comprises 18 residues. From germline, CDR1 is KGHSH and CDR2 LQKENI. Here the CDR3 reads CASSPFRGNHHLDYGYTF. Written as DNA, the CDR3 is TGTGCCAGCTCACCATTTCGGGGTAATCACCATTTGGACTATGGCTACACCTTC.

V usage is TRBV5-1 and J usage is TRBJ2-1; 7 positions agree with TRBD2. Germline-derived CDR1 and CDR2 are SGHRS and YFSETQ. CDR3 length: 14 amino acids. The junction had 9 bases not matched to a gene; V was cut back by 6 bases and J by 6 bases. This CDR3 reads CASTKGGRVNEQFF. CDR3 coding DNA: TGCGCCAGCACCAAAGGAGGGAGGGTCAATGAGCAGTTCTTC.

V and J are TRBV19 and TRBJ2-1; TRBD1 matches 11 bases. V dropped 9 bases and J dropped 7; count of bases not matched to a gene: 8. Per germline, CDR1 LNHDA and CDR2 SQIVND (reference sequence). The length of the CDR3 is 14 residues. The CDR3 DNA follows: TGTGCCAGCGATGGGACAGGGGGAGGGAATGAGCAGTTCTTC. This gives the protein CASDGTGGGNEQFF. The entire variable domain, with the rest obtained from reference TRBV19 and TRBJ2-1, is as follows: DGGITQSPKYLFRKEGQNVTLSCEQNLNHDAMYWYRQDPGQGLRLIYYSQIVNDFQKGDIAEGYSVSREKKESFPLTVTSAQKNPTAFYLCASDGTGGGNEQFFGPGTRLTVL.

This chain joins TRBV6-5 and TRBJ1-1; weak D call: TRBD1 (5 bases). This CDR3 region has 12 residues. The germline CDR1 and CDR2 sequences are MNHEY and SVGAGI. V lost 7 bases and J lost 1, with 7 bases in between. The CDR3 DNA reads as TGTGCCAGCATCGGACAGAACACTGAAGCTTTCTTT. This encodes CASIGQNTEAFF.

The rearrangement links TRBV18 to TRBJ2-3, with 9 bases that match TRBD2. The V and J ends lost 1 base and 3 bases, in that order; junction bases with no gene match: 11. Germline V gene lookup returns CDR1 KGHSH and CDR2 LQKENI. This CDR3 is built from 18 residues. The CDR3 region has the DNA TGTGCCAGCTCACCACGAGGTTCAAGACTAGCGGATACAGATACGCAGTATTTT. Translation: CASSPRGSRLADTDTQYF.

This rearrangement joins TRBV7-7 to TRBJ2-1, with 14 bases lining up with TRBD2. V lost 4 bases to trimming and J lost 8 bases; unmatched junction nucleotides: 1. The V gene's germline CDR1 is SSHAT and CDR2 FNYEAQ (reference sequence). This CDR3 contains 14 residues. CDR3 residues: CASSSGLAGDEQFF. The CDR3, as DNA: TGTGCCAGCAGCTCGGGACTAGCGGGAGATGAGCAGTTCTTC. Full variable domain (missing parts from reference TRBV7-7 and TRBJ2-1): GAGVSQSPRYKVTKRGQDVTLRCDPISSHATLYWYQQALGQGPEFLTYFNYEAQPDKSGLPSDRFSAERPEGSISTLTIQRTEQRDSAMYRCASSSGLAGDEQFFGPGTRLTVL.